This T cell receptor beta chain was retrieved from a study of T cell repertoires in cytomegalovirus infection. TCRdb used MiXCR to reprocess the reads, holding one entry per CDR3 protein. The data show roughly 630,000 distinct CDR3 sequences, less than 25% seen once. The germline CDR1 and CDR2 sequences are SNHLY and FYNNEI. The CDR3 has 18 amino acids. J gave up 1 base and V 10 bases, and 20 bases lay outside the gene matches. J is TRBJ2-7 and V is TRBV2; the match to TRBD2 covers 9 bases. This sequence originates from a human donor in good health (CMV status not recorded). Some clones in this sample may be carry-over from other donors' samples. The sequencing sample was made of CD8+ T cells from PBMCs. The chain's CDR3 is CATLEEGRTSELSYEQYF. In DNA, the CDR3 is TGTGCCACCCTAGAGGAAGGTAGGACTAGCGAACTATCCTACGAGCAGTACTTC.